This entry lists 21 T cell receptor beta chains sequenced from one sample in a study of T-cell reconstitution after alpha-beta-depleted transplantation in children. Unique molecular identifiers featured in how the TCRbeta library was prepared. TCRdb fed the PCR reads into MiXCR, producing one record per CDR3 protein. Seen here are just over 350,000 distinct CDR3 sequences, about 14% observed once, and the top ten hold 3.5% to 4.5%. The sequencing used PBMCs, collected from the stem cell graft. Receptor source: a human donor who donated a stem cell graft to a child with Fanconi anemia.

CDR3 loop: CSVVEGANTGELFF. The CDR3 nucleotides read TGCAGCGTTGTTGAGGGGGCGAACACCGGGGAGCTGTTTTTT. The rearrangement links TRBV29-1 to TRBJ2-2; possibly TRBD1 for D (6 bases). Germline V CDR1 and CDR2: SQVTM, ANQGSEA. CDR3 length: 14 amino acids. V dropped 4 bases and J dropped 0 bases, with 9 bases sitting between them.

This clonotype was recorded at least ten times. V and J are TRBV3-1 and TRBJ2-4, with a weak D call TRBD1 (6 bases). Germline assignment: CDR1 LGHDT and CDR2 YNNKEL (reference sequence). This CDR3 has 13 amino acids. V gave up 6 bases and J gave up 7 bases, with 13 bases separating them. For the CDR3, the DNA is TGTGCCAGCAGTCGAACAGGGTCTAACATTCAGTACTTC. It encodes CASSRTGSNIQYF.

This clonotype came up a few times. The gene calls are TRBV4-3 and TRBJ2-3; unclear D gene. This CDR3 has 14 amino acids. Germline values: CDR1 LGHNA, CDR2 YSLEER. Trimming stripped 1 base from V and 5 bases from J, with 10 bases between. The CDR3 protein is CASSQVGLKDTQYF. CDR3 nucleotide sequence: TGCGCCAGCAGCCAAGTGGGTTTGAAAGATACGCAGTATTTT.

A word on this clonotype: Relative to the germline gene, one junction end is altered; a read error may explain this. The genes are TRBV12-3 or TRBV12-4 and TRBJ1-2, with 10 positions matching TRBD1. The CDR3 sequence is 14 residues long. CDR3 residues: CASSLADRGNGYTF. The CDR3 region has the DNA TGTGCCAGCAGTCTAGCGGACAGGGGGAATGGCTACACCTTC.

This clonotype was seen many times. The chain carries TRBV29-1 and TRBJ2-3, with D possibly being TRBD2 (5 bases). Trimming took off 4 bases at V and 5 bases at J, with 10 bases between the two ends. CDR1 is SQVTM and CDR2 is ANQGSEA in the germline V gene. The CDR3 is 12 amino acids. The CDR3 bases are TGCAGCGTTGCCCTAGGGAGAGATACGCAGTATTTT. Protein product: CSVALGRDTQYF.

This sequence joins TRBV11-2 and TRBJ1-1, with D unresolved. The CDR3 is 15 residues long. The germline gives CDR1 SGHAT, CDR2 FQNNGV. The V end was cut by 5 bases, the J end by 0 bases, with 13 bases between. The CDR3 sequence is CASSLNLAVNTEAFF. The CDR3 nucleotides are TGTGCCAGCAGCCTAAATCTAGCCGTGAACACTGAAGCTTTCTTT.

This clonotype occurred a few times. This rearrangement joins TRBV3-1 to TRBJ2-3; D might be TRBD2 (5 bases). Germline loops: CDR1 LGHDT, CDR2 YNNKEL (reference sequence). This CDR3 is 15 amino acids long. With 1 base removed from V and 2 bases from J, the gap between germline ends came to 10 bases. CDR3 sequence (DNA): TGTGCCAGCAGCCAAGTAGGAGGATCCACAGATACGCAGTATTTT. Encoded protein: CASSQVGGSTDTQYF.

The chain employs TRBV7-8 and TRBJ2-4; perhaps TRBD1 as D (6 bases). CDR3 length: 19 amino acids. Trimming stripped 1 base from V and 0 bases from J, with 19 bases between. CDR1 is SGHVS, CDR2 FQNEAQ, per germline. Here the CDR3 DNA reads TGTGCCAGCAGCTTAGAGGCCACAGGGAGTTTATTAGCCAAAAACATTCAGTACTTC. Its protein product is CASSLEATGSLLAKNIQYF.

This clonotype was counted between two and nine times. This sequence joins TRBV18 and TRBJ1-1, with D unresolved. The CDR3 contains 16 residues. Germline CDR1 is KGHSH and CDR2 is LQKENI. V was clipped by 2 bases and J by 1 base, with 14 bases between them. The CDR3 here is CASSPMGSTPNTEAFF. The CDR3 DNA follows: TGTGCCAGCTCACCAATGGGATCGACACCGAACACTGAAGCTTTCTTT.

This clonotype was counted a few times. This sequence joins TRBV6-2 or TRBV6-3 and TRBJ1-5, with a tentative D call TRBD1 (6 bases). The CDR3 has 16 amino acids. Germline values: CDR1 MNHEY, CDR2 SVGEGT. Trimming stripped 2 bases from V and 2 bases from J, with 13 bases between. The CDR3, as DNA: TGTGCCAGCAGTTACGCGGGGGCGTTGGGCAATCAGCCCCAGCATTTT. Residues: CASSYAGALGNQPQHF.

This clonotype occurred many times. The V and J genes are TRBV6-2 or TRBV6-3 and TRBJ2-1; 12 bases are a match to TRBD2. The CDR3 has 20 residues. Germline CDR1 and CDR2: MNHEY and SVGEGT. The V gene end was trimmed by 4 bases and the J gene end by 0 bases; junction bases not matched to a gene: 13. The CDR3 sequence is CASSFSLGTSGSSSYNEQFF. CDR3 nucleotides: TGTGCCAGCAGTTTCTCACTGGGGACTAGCGGGTCGAGCTCCTACAATGAGCAGTTCTTC.

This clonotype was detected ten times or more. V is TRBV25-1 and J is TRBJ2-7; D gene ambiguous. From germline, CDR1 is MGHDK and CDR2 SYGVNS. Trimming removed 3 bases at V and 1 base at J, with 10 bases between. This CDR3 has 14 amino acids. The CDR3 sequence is CASSDYGRSYEQYF. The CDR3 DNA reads TGTGCCAGCAGTGATTATGGAAGATCCTACGAGCAGTACTTC.

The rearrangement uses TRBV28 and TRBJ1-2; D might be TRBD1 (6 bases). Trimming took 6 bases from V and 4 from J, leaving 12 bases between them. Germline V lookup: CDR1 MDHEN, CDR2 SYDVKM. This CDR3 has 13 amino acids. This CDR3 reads CASRSGALYGYTF. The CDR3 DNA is TGTGCCAGCAGGTCAGGGGCACTCTATGGCTACACCTTC.

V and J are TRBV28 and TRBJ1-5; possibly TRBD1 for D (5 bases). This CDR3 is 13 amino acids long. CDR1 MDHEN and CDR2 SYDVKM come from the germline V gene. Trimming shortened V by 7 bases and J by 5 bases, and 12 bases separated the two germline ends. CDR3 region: CASTRDRDQPQHF. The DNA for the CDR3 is TGTGCCAGCACCCGGGACCGAGATCAGCCCCAGCATTTT.

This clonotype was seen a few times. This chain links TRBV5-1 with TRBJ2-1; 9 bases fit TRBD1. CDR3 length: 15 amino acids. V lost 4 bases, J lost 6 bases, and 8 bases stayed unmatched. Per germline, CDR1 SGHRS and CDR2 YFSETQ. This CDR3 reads CASSGGQGSLNEQFF. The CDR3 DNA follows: TGCGCCAGCAGCGGGGGACAGGGATCCCTCAATGAGCAGTTCTTC.

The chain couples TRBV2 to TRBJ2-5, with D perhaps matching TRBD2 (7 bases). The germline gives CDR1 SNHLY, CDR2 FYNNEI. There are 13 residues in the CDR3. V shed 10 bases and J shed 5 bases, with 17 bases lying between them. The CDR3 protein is CATIRRGGETQYF. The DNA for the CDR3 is TGTGCCACCATTCGTAGGGGGGGCGAGACCCAGTACTTC.

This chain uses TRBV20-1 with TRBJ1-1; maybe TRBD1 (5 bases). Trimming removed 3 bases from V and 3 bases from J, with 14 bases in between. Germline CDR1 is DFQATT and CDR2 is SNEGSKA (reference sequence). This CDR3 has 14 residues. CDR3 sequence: CSASFPGPDTEAFF. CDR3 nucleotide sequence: TGCAGTGCTAGTTTCCCGGGGCCGGACACTGAAGCTTTCTTT.

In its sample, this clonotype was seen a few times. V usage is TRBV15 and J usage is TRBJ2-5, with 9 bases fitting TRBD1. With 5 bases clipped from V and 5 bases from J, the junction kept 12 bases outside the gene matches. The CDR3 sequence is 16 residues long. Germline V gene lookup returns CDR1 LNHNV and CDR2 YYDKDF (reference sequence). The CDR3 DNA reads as TGTGCCACCAGCGGGGGACAGGGATTCTCTGTCGAGACCCAGTACTTC. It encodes CATSGGQGFSVETQYF.

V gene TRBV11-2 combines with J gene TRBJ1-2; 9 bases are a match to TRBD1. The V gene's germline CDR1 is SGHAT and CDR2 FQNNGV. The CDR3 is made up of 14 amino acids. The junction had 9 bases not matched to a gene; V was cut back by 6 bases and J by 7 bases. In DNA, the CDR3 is TGTGCCAGCAGTCCCGGGACAGGGACCCCTGGCTACACCTTC. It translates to CASSPGTGTPGYTF.

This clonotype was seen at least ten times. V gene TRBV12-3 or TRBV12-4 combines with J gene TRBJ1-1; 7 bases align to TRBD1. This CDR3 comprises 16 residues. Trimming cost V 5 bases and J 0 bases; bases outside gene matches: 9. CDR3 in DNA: TGTGCCAGCAGTAGAATGGGGACAGTCATGAACACTGAAGCTTTCTTT. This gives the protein CASSRMGTVMNTEAFF.

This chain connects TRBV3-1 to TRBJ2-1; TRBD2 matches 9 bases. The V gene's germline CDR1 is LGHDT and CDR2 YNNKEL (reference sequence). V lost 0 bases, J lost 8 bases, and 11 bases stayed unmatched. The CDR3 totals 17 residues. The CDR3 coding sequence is TGTGCCAGCAGCCAAGAGAAGTCTAGCGGGATGGCCGATGAGCAGTTCTTC. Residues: CASSQEKSSGMADEQFF.